The rows below give T cell receptor beta chains drawn from one sample of a study of cytomegalovirus exposure and HLA in healthy donors. Here immunoSEQ multiplex PCR was the method, and the copy in TCRdb shows in-frame clones only, minus some. The sample includes some 120,000 clones, around three quarters of them seen just once. Sequencing input: PBMCs. Receptor source: a man younger than 35 in good health and CMV-seronegative. Both conserved end residues are part of each CDR3. Each record gives: J gene, V gene, clone size, D gene, CDR3 protein, CDR3 DNA. D genes are given only for firm matches. Not all rows give a size; the values are once, few, many and, for expanded clones, a class.

>TRBJ2-3|TRBV18|NA|NA
CASSPAGGPSYTQYF
TGTGCCAGCTCCCCCGCGGGCGGCCCGTCGTATACGCAGTATTTT
>TRBJ2-7|TRBV13|NA|NA
CASSSTTDTYEQYF
TGTGCCAGCAGCTCGACAACGGACACCTACGAGCAGTACTTC
>TRBJ2-7|TRBV19|NA|TRBD1
CASSIDMPGQPYF
TGTGCCAGTAGTATAGATATGCCGGGACAGCCGTACTTC
>TRBJ2-4|TRBV6-5|NA|TRBD2
CASSLGGVKNIQYF
TGTGCCAGCAGTCTGGGAGGGGTCAAAAACATTCAGTACTTC
>TRBJ2-1|TRBV19|once|TRBD2
CASSTVTSGPNNEQFF
TGTGCCAGTAGTACCGTCACTAGCGGGCCTAACAATGAGCAGTTCTTC
>TRBJ1-1|TRBV5-1|few|NA
CASSLVPLENTEAFF
TGCGCCAGCAGCTTGGTTCCCCTAGAGAACACTGAAGCTTTCTTT
>TRBJ2-1|TRBV10-3|once|TRBD2
CAIRLTSGTDEQFF
TGTGCCATCAGATTGACTAGCGGGACGGATGAGCAGTTCTTC
>TRBJ2-1|TRBV7-9|NA|NA
CASSFPGEQFF
TGTGCCAGCAGCTTTCCGGGTGAGCAGTTCTTC
>TRBJ2-6|TRBV2|once|TRBD1
CASLSFPGQGLSGANVLTF
TGTGCCAGCCTGTCTTTTCCGGGACAGGGACTTTCTGGGGCCAACGTCCTGACTTTC
>TRBJ1-5|TRBV27|NA|TRBD1
CASSYPRQGSGLNSNQPQHF
TGTGCCAGCAGTTACCCCCGACAGGGTAGCGGCCTAAATAGCAATCAGCCCCAGCATTTT
>TRBJ2-5|TRBV10-2|NA|TRBD2
CASSVTPSGRRKGETQYF
TGCGCCAGCTCAGTGACCCCCAGCGGGAGGAGAAAGGGAGAGACCCAGTACTTC
>TRBJ1-1|TRBV30|once|NA
CAWSPGTEAFF
TGTGCCTGGAGTCCGGGAACTGAAGCTTTCTTT
>TRBJ2-7|TRBV6-5|NA|TRBD1
CASSQGQGPFDEQYF
TGTGCCAGCAGCCAAGGACAGGGGCCGTTCGACGAGCAGTACTTC
>TRBJ2-2|TRBV4-2|NA|TRBD2
CASSHLAGGTGELFF
TGTGCCAGCAGCCACTTAGCGGGAGGTACCGGGGAGCTGTTTTTT
>TRBJ1-5|TRBV18|NA|NA
CASSPQRPGTRGQPQHF
TGTGCCAGCTCACCGCAGCGTCCCGGGACAAGAGGTCAGCCCCAGCATTTT